The entry below describes one T cell receptor (beta chain). Its cognate antigen is unknown. Everyone who donated was a healthy Caucasian. CDR3 length: 15 residues. Trimming left V 7 bases short and J 4 bases short, with 16 bases between. Germline loops: CDR1 SGHAT, CDR2 FQNNGV. A universal primer binding site was introduced by template switching. The final cDNA contained unique molecular identifiers. TCRdb recomputed calls from the 5' RACE reads with MiXCR, one row per CDR3 protein. The sample has under 250,000 distinct CDR3 sequences; 6% to 8.5% are singletons. The data originate from a study of identical twins. General observations from the study: Fewer insertions marked abundant cord blood beta clonotypes; young adult naive trended weakly, memory not at all.

These data are also associated with another study on yellow fever vaccine responses in identical twins. In that study: In identical twins, vaccine T cell responses appeared partly shared and partly individual.

Material for sequencing was CD8+ T cells sorted from blood. This receptor was taken from a woman aged 18-29 years in good health. The chain uses TRBV11-2 and TRBJ2-2, with D possibly matching TRBD2 (5 bases). The CDR3 nucleotides are TGTGCCAGCACCTCGGGGTTAGGGTTCACCGGGGAGCTGTTTTTT. Translating gives CASTSGLGFTGELFF.